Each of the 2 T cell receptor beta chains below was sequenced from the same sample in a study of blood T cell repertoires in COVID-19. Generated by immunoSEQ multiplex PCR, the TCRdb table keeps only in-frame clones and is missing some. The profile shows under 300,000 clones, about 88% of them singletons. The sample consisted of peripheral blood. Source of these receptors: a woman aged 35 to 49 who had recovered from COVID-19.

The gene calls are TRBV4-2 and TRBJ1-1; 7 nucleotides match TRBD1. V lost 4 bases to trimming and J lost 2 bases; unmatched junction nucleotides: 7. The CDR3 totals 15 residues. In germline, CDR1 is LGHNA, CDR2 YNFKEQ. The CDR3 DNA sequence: TGTGCCAGCAGCCGCCCGGACAGGTCCAACACTGAAGCTTTCTTT. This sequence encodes CASSRPDRSNTEAFF.

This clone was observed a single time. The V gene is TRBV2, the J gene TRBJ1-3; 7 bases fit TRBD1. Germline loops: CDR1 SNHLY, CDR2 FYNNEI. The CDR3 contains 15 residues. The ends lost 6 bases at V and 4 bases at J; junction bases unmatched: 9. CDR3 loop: CASRRQGGGGNTIYF. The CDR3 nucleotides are TGTGCCAGCAGAAGACAGGGTGGAGGAGGAAACACCATATATTTT.